These 29 T cell receptor beta chains were all obtained from the same sample, sequenced in a study of early T cells in non-severe SARS-CoV-2 infection. MiXCR, applied by TCRdb to the 5' RACE reads, yields one record per CDR3 protein. The data contain tens of thousands of distinct CDR3 sequences, 3% to 5% of them singletons. The sample was whole blood. The receptor source for this set is an adult who was a healthcare worker with PCR-confirmed SARS-CoV-2 infection or an uninfected control (not recorded which).

Many counts were recorded for this clonotype. DNA of the CDR3: TGTGCAAGTCGCTTAGCAGTCGACCACAGGGGGCGCGAAGAGACCCAGTACTTC. Protein product: CASRLAVDHRGREETQYF. The chain recombines TRBV12-2 with TRBJ2-5; the listed D gene, TRBD1, was not tested against the DNA. TRBV12-2 is a listed pseudogene. This CDR3 region has 18 residues.

This clonotype has at least ten counts. The rearrangement links TRBV11-2 to TRBJ1-2; 9 bases are shared with TRBD1. The V segment lost 5 bases and the J segment 6 bases; nucleotides outside the gene matches: 13. The CDR3 sequence is 16 residues long. Germline V gene sequence: CDR1 SGHAT, CDR2 FQNNGV. The CDR3 loop reads CASSPQQGARGDGYTF. The CDR3 nucleotides are TGTGCCAGCAGCCCCCAACAGGGGGCGAGAGGGGATGGCTACACCTTC. Filled out from reference TRBV11-2 and TRBJ1-2, the complete variable domain reads EAGVAQSPRYKIIEKRQSVAFWCNPISGHATLYWYQQILGQGPKLLIQFQNNGVVDDSQLPKDRFSAERLKGVDSTLKIQPAKLEDSAVYLCASSPQQGARGDGYTFGSGTRLTVV.

V gene TRBV20-1 combines with J gene TRBJ2-4; 12 nucleotides line up with TRBD1. The V segment lost 6 bases and the J segment 2 bases; nucleotides outside the gene matches: 11. The CDR3 totals 17 residues. The germline V gene has CDR1 DFQATT and CDR2 SNEGSKA (reference sequence). The CDR3 DNA sequence: TGCAGTGCCAGGACCGGGACAGGGGGCGCGTCCAAAAACATTCAGTACTTC. The encoded protein is CSARTGTGGASKNIQYF.

The table lists this clonotype with many counts. This chain joins TRBV7-8 and TRBJ2-3; 10 bases agree with TRBD2. The CDR3 is 18 residues long. Trimming cost V 1 base and J 5 bases; bases outside gene matches: 12. Per the germline V gene, CDR1 is SGHVS and CDR2 is FQNEAQ. In nucleotides, the CDR3 is TGTGCCAGCAGCTTAGGGGCTAGCGGGAGAAGGCCTGAAGATACGCAGTATTTT. Amino acids: CASSLGASGRRPEDTQYF.

Only a few counts were recorded for this clonotype. This chain links TRBV2 with TRBJ2-1; D unclear. V lost 0 bases and J 10 bases, leaving 7 bases between the germline ends. The CDR3 sequence is 12 residues long. Germline V gene sequence: CDR1 SNHLY, CDR2 FYNNEI. The CDR3: CASSEALSEQFF. CDR3 in DNA: TGTGCCAGCAGTGAAGCCCTAAGCGAGCAGTTCTTC.

This clonotype was seen at least ten times. The chain employs TRBV6-5 and TRBJ2-7; D is ambiguous. Germline CDR1 reads MNHEY; CDR2 reads SVGAGI. The CDR3 is 11 residues long. V gave up 5 bases and J gave up 7 bases, with 9 bases separating them. The CDR3: CASSALWEQYF. The CDR3 DNA reads TGTGCCAGCAGTGCCCTCTGGGAGCAGTACTTC.

This clonotype was seen many times. The chain has TRBV5-5 and TRBJ2-3; D may be TRBD1 or TRBD2 (6 bases each). V dropped 4 bases and J dropped 3 bases, with 9 bases sitting between them. This CDR3 is 13 amino acids long. CDR1 and CDR2 (germline): SGHKS, YYEKEE (reference sequence). CDR3 nucleotide sequence: TGTGCCAGCAGCCCGGGGGCAACAGATACGCAGTATTTT. Amino acids: CASSPGATDTQYF.

This clonotype was detected ten times or more. The chain joins TRBV6-6 to TRBJ1-3; the D is unclear. The germline V and J ends were trimmed by 7 bases and 0 bases, with 25 bases remaining between them. This CDR3 region has 19 residues. Germline V gene lookup returns CDR1 MNHNY and CDR2 SVGAGI (reference sequence). CDR3 in DNA: TGTGCCAGCATTAAGTTTCAGCCGACTGTCAGCTTCTCTGGAAACACCATATATTTT. It specifies CASIKFQPTVSFSGNTIYF.

This clonotype was counted a few times. CDR3 DNA sequence: TGCAGTGCCAGGCCCCGCCAACCCCCTTACGAGCAGTACTTC. Encoded protein: CSARPRQPPYEQYF. The chain has TRBV20-1 and TRBJ2-7; D remains unclear. This CDR3 is 14 amino acids long. Germline lookup yields CDR1 DFQATT and CDR2 SNEGSKA (reference sequence). Trimming took 6 bases from V and 4 from J, leaving 19 bases between them.

This clonotype is medium-sized within its sample. The CDR3 loop reads CASTPNSAGDAVTQYF. The CDR3 DNA reads TGTGCCAGCACCCCAAACTCCGCAGGGGATGCGGTGACCCAGTACTTC. The chain is built from TRBV27 and TRBJ2-5, with D tentatively TRBD1 (6 bases). This CDR3 contains 16 residues. V lost 7 bases and J lost 7, with 25 bases in between. The germline V gene has CDR1 MNHEY and CDR2 SMNVEV (reference sequence).

Many counts were recorded for this clonotype. The chain recombines TRBV20-1 with TRBJ1-1; TRBD1 matches 8 bases. With V trimmed by 5 bases and J by 0 bases, 5 bases remained unmatched. Germline V gene data show CDR1 as DFQATT and CDR2 as SNEGSKA (reference sequence). This CDR3 spans 14 amino acids. CDR3 sequence reads: CSAPKGQVNTEAFF. The CDR3 DNA reads TGCAGTGCTCCAAAGGGACAGGTGAACACTGAAGCTTTCTTT.

Ten or more counts support this clonotype. The chain recombines TRBV4-1 with TRBJ2-3, with 15 nucleotides matching TRBD2. The trim removed 1 base at V and 1 base at J, leaving 9 bases unmatched. The CDR3 loop spans 20 amino acids. Germline CDR1 MGHRA, CDR2 YSYEKL. In nucleotides, the CDR3 is TGCGCCAGCAGCCAAGTTCGCGGACTAGCGGGGGGGCTCGGCACAGATACGCAGTATTTT. This codes for CASSQVRGLAGGLGTDTQYF.

This clonotype was seen repeatedly, ten times or more. The V gene is TRBV7-2, the J gene TRBJ2-7, with 12 positions matching TRBD2. V lost 6 bases to trimming and J lost 0 bases; unmatched junction nucleotides: 3. The CDR3 is 15 residues long. The germline V gene encodes CDR1 SGHTA and CDR2 FQGNSA. For the CDR3, the DNA is TGTGCCAGCAGGCTGACTAGCGGGAGCTCCTACGAGCAGTACTTC. Encoded protein: CASRLTSGSSYEQYF.

This clonotype was seen a handful of times. Relative to the germline gene, one junction end is altered; a read error may explain this. The V call is TRBV2, the J call TRBJ2-1; TRBD2 matches at 14 bases. The CDR3 runs to 16 residues. The germline CDR1 and CDR2 sequences are SNHLY and FYNNEI. CDR3 in DNA: TGTGCCAGCAGGGAAGGGACTAGCGGGGGCTACAATGAGCAGTTCTTC. It is translated as CASREGTSGGYNEQFF.

This clonotype was seen ten or more times. This chain links TRBV27 with TRBJ2-2, with 10 positions matching TRBD1. V trimming: 6 bases; J trimming: 6 bases; junction bases outside the gene matches: 4. The CDR3 contains 14 residues. Germline V gene data show CDR1 as MNHEY and CDR2 as SMNVEV (reference sequence). CDR3 sequence (DNA): TGTGCCAGCAGGACAGGGGGCGGTGCCGGGGAGCTGTTTTTT. This translates into CASRTGGGAGELFF.

This clonotype appeared a few times. The chain carries TRBV4-1 and TRBJ1-1; D is ambiguous. Germline V gene sequence: CDR1 MGHRA, CDR2 YSYEKL. This CDR3 has 12 amino acids. The V end lost 3 bases, the J end lost 11 bases, and 13 bases lay between the germline ends. This CDR3 reads CASSQGISEAFF. CDR3 in DNA: TGCGCCAGCAGCCAGGGGATTTCGGAGGCTTTCTTT.

This clonotype was found many times. V and J are TRBV11-2 and TRBJ1-5; D unclear. Between the trimmed V and J ends, which lost 4 bases and 4 bases, there was a span of 8 bases. The CDR3 extends over 13 amino acids. The germline CDR1 and CDR2 sequences are SGHAT and FQNNGV. CDR3 sequence: CASSSQRNQPQHF. The CDR3 region has the DNA TGTGCCAGCAGCTCACAGCGTAATCAGCCCCAGCATTTT.

This clonotype appeared many times. The chain couples TRBV25-1 to TRBJ1-2; D call uncertain. The CDR3 covers 14 residues. From germline, CDR1 is MGHDK and CDR2 SYGVNS. Trimming removed 3 bases from V and 3 bases from J, with 11 bases in between. CDR3 sequence: CASSDVWADYGYTF. Here the CDR3 DNA reads TGTGCCAGCAGTGATGTCTGGGCCGACTATGGCTACACCTTC.

In this sample, this clonotype turned up many times. This sequence joins TRBV7-8 and TRBJ2-4; D remains ambiguous. V lost 11 bases to trimming and J lost 8 bases, with 10 bases between them. Germline lookup yields CDR1 SGHVS and CDR2 FQNEAQ. The CDR3 spans 10 residues. The CDR3 sequence is CAGPQDIQYF. As DNA, the CDR3 is TGTGCCGGACCCCAAGACATTCAGTACTTC. Drawing the rest from reference TRBV7-8 and TRBJ2-4, the complete variable domain is GAGVSQSPRYKVAKRGQDVALRCDPISGHVSLFWYQQALGQGPEFLTYFQNEAQLDKSGLPSDRFFAERPEGSVSTLKIQRTQQEDSAVYLCAGPQDIQYFGAGTRLSVL.

This clonotype was recorded many times. V gene TRBV6-1 combines with J gene TRBJ1-4; the D gene is possibly TRBD1 (5 bases). Deletions cut 4 bases from V and 2 bases from J, with 11 bases between. CDR3 size: 15 residues. Germline V CDR1 and CDR2: MNHNS, SASEGT. The CDR3 region has the DNA TGTGCCAGCAGTGCCAGGGTTTTCACTAATGAAAAACTGTTTTTT. This encodes CASSARVFTNEKLFF.

This clonotype was counted ten times or more. The chain has TRBV24-1 and TRBJ2-5; 8 bases fit TRBD1. The CDR3 runs 17 residues. V shed 2 bases and J 1 base; nucleotides not matched to a gene: 8. Germline V gene lookup returns CDR1 KGHDR and CDR2 SFDVKD. CDR3 coding DNA: TGTGCCACCAGTGATTCCTTGGGACAGGTGATCCAAGAGACCCAGTACTTC. Encoded protein: CATSDSLGQVIQETQYF.

This clonotype was detected ten times or more. The V call is TRBV5-1, the J call TRBJ2-7; D possibly corresponds to TRBD2 (5 bases). In germline, CDR1 is SGHRS, CDR2 YFSETQ. V gave up 0 bases and J gave up 5 bases, with 6 bases separating them. This CDR3 has 12 residues. The CDR3 region is CASSLAGDEQYF. For the CDR3, the DNA is TGCGCCAGCAGCTTGGCCGGGGACGAGCAGTACTTC.

The sample holds many counts of this clonotype. The V gene is TRBV25-1, the J gene TRBJ2-7, with TRBD1 matching 7 bases. Germline CDR1 is MGHDK and CDR2 is SYGVNS. CDR3 size: 14 residues. V dropped 6 bases and J dropped 0; count of bases not matched to a gene: 5. CDR3 DNA sequence: TGTGCCAGCAGAGAACAGGGGACCTCCTACGAGCAGTACTTC. Encoded protein: CASREQGTSYEQYF.

This clonotype appeared many times. The V and J genes are TRBV11-2 and TRBJ2-2; D is unresolved. The CDR3 is 14 residues long. CDR1 and CDR2 from the germline V gene are SGHAT and FQNNGV. Trimming took off 2 bases at V and 4 bases at J, with 8 bases between the two ends. Here the CDR3 reads CASSLLSGTGELFF. For the CDR3, the DNA is TGTGCCAGCAGCTTATTGAGTGGCACCGGGGAGCTGTTTTTT.

This clonotype appeared many times. J is TRBJ2-3 and V is TRBV5-1; D gene uncertain. Germline assignment: CDR1 SGHRS and CDR2 YFSETQ. CDR3 length equals 15 residues. Deletions cut 0 bases from V and 2 bases from J, with 10 bases between. CDR3 amino acids: CASSLDGRNTDTQYF. The CDR3 DNA is TGCGCCAGCAGCTTGGACGGAAGGAACACAGATACGCAGTATTTT.

Many counts were recorded for this clonotype. The V call is TRBV25-1, the J call TRBJ1-2; D call uncertain. The CDR3 loop spans 16 amino acids. Germline CDR1 reads MGHDK; CDR2 reads SYGVNS. Trimming stripped 1 base from V and 4 bases from J, with 16 bases between. The CDR3 loop is CASSEFGGINVYGYTF. The CDR3 DNA sequence: TGTGCCAGCAGTGAATTTGGAGGCATCAACGTCTATGGCTACACCTTC.

The rearrangement links TRBV4-3 to TRBJ2-7; unclear D gene. This CDR3 region has 14 residues. V dropped 1 base and J dropped 5 bases, with 12 bases sitting between them. Germline V gene data show CDR1 as LGHNA and CDR2 as YSLEER. CDR3 nucleotides: TGCGCCAGCAGCCAAGCTGGCGGCCTCAACGAGCAGTACTTC. As protein: CASSQAGGLNEQYF.

The rearrangement links TRBV12-3 or TRBV12-4 to TRBJ2-2, with TRBD2 matching 10 bases. There are 18 residues in the CDR3. Losses at the gene ends were 5 bases for V and 1 base for J; bases not matched to a gene: 10. This chain's CDR3 is CASSGSSGGWQNTGELFF. In nucleotides, the CDR3 is TGTGCCAGCAGTGGGTCTAGCGGGGGTTGGCAGAACACCGGGGAGCTGTTTTTT.

This clonotype was observed at least ten times. CDR3 amino acids: CASSLGSNQPQHF. The DNA for the CDR3 is TGCGCCAGCAGCTTGGGTAGCAATCAGCCCCAGCATTTT. The chain carries TRBV5-1 and TRBJ1-5; D is uncertain. CDR3 size: 13 residues. V was trimmed by 0 bases and J by 0 bases, leaving 1 base between them. From germline, CDR1 is SGHRS and CDR2 YFSETQ.